Shown below are 14 T cell receptor beta chains from a single sample sequenced in a study of blood T cell repertoires in COVID-19. Generated by immunoSEQ multiplex PCR, the TCRdb table keeps only in-frame clones and is missing some. Among around 270,000 clones listed, about 85% were seen once. Sample: peripheral blood. Source of these receptors: a man aged 55 to 70 with acute or convalescent COVID-19.

The chain uses TRBV3-1 (or the pseudogene TRBV3-2) and TRBJ1-1, with 9 bases lining up with TRBD1. Germline CDR1 LGHDT, CDR2 YNNKEL (reference sequence). The CDR3 extends over 13 amino acids. V shed 4 bases, J shed 10 bases, and the junction held 7 bases outside the gene matches. As DNA, the CDR3 is TGTGCCAGCAGCCCGAGTAGGGGACAGGGAGCTTTCTTT. Translated: CASSPSRGQGAFF.

The chain couples TRBV7-2 to TRBJ2-3; TRBD1 is a possible D gene (5 bases). The ends were cut back, 5 bases at V and 1 base at J, with 13 bases in the middle. CDR3 length: 15 amino acids. Germline CDR1 is SGHTA and CDR2 is FQGNSA. CDR3 protein: CASSPQGFRTDTQYF. CDR3 coding DNA: TGTGCCAGCAGCCCGCAGGGTTTCCGCACAGATACGCAGTATTTT.

The CDR3: CASRTDRNYGYTF. In nucleotides, the CDR3 is TGCGCCAGCAGGACTGACAGGAACTATGGCTACACCTTC. The chain joins TRBV5-1 to TRBJ1-2; D might be TRBD1 (6 bases). Per the germline V gene, CDR1 is SGHRS and CDR2 is YFSETQ. V was clipped by 5 bases and J by 2 bases, with 10 bases between them. This CDR3 comprises 13 residues.

This chain connects TRBV3-1 (or the pseudogene TRBV3-2) to TRBJ2-3; TRBD1 agrees at 11 bases. This CDR3 contains 12 residues. The V gene's germline CDR1 is LGHDT and CDR2 YNNKEL (reference sequence). The junction had 2 bases not matched to a gene; V was cut back by 2 bases and J by 13 bases. The CDR3 here is CASSQRDRGKYF. CDR3 nucleotides: TGTGCCAGCAGCCAACGGGACAGGGGGAAGTATTTT.

V and J are TRBV4-1 and TRBJ2-1; the D gene is possibly TRBD1 (5 bases). The CDR3 spans 16 residues. Germline CDR1 and CDR2: MGHRA and YSYEKL. The ends were cut back, 4 bases at V and 8 bases at J, with 21 bases in the middle. DNA of the CDR3: TGCGCCAGCAGCCGCCTCCAGTCTGGGGCACACCATGAGCAGTTCTTC. It encodes CASSRLQSGAHHEQFF.

The chain uses TRBV2 and TRBJ1-2; 8 bases align to TRBD1. The junction had 8 bases not matched to a gene; V was cut back by 5 bases and J by 3 bases. Germline CDR1 reads SNHLY; CDR2 reads FYNNEI. CDR3 size: 15 residues. This chain's CDR3 is CASSPSPTGDYGYTF. As DNA, the CDR3 is TGTGCCAGCAGTCCAAGTCCGACAGGGGACTATGGCTACACCTTC.

In this sample, this clone turned up once. CDR3 nucleotide sequence: TGCGCCAGCAGAACCGGGACTACCCTGGACCAAGAGACCCAGTACTTC. Residues: CASRTGTTLDQETQYF. The chain combines TRBV10-2 with TRBJ2-5, with 7 bases matching TRBD2. Germline values: CDR1 WSHSY, CDR2 SAAADI. The CDR3 runs to 16 residues. With 6 bases clipped from V and 0 bases from J, the junction kept 10 bases outside the gene matches.

This sequence joins TRBV4-1 and TRBJ1-1; possibly TRBD1 for D (5 bases). The CDR3 has 15 amino acids. V gave up 0 bases and J gave up 5 bases, with 13 bases separating them. Germline V gene data show CDR1 as MGHRA and CDR2 as YSYEKL. CDR3 protein: CASSQDVGGRTEAFF. In nucleotides, the CDR3 is TGCGCCAGCAGCCAAGATGTGGGGGGTAGGACTGAAGCTTTCTTT.

The chain uses TRBV6-2 or TRBV6-3 and TRBJ2-7, with D perhaps matching TRBD2 (7 bases). V dropped 2 bases and J dropped 1 base, with 12 bases sitting between them. Per germline, CDR1 MNHEY and CDR2 SVGEGT. The CDR3 runs 15 residues. The CDR3 protein is CASSYGGAGSYEQYF. CDR3 coding DNA: TGTGCCAGCAGTTACGGGGGGGCTGGTTCCTACGAGCAGTACTTC.

The V and J genes are TRBV6-6 and TRBJ2-1, with 8 bases identical to TRBD2. V was pared by 3 bases and J by 8 bases, with 3 bases of the junction left unmatched. This CDR3 spans 13 amino acids. Germline V lookup: CDR1 MNHNY, CDR2 SVGAGI (reference sequence). The DNA of the CDR3 is TGTGCCAGCAGTTATCCCGGGGGGGATGAGCAGTTCTTC. Translation gives CASSYPGGDEQFF.

This chain joins TRBV27 and TRBJ1-2; 9 nucleotides align to TRBD1. V shed 8 bases and J 2 bases; nucleotides not matched to a gene: 15. Per germline, CDR1 MNHEY and CDR2 SMNVEV (reference sequence). CDR3 size: 17 residues. CDR3 sequence (DNA): TGTGCCAGCGGCCCCTCCGTCGGACAGGGGAGAAACTATGGCTACACCTTC. Protein: CASGPSVGQGRNYGYTF.

The V call is TRBV7-9, the J call TRBJ2-7, with D possibly matching TRBD1 (5 bases). CDR1 and CDR2 from the germline V gene are SEHNR and FQNEAQ (reference sequence). The V gene lost 7 bases and the J gene lost 5 bases, with 9 bases spanning the gap. The length of the CDR3 is 11 residues. CDR3 DNA sequence: TGTGCCAGCAATGGGGCTAACGAGCAGTACTTC. Translation gives CASNGANEQYF.

The chain recombines TRBV28 with TRBJ2-7; tentative D call: TRBD1 (6 bases). The CDR3 runs 15 residues. Trimming took off 6 bases at V and 2 bases at J, with 17 bases between the two ends. Germline V gene sequence: CDR1 MDHEN, CDR2 SYDVKM. The CDR3 DNA sequence: TGTGCCAGCAGCTCCCCCCGGGACACTACCTACGAGCAGTACTTC. Amino acid sequence: CASSSPRDTTYEQYF.

This clone came up a few times. The chain joins TRBV4-2 to TRBJ2-7, with TRBD2 identical over 9 bases. Germline CDR1 is LGHNA and CDR2 is YNFKEQ. The length of the CDR3 is 15 residues. Trimming took 3 bases from V and 9 from J; bases not matched to a gene: 12. The CDR3 spells CASSQTTSGTLGQYF. DNA for the CDR3: TGTGCCAGCAGCCAGACGACTAGCGGAACACTCGGGCAGTACTTC.